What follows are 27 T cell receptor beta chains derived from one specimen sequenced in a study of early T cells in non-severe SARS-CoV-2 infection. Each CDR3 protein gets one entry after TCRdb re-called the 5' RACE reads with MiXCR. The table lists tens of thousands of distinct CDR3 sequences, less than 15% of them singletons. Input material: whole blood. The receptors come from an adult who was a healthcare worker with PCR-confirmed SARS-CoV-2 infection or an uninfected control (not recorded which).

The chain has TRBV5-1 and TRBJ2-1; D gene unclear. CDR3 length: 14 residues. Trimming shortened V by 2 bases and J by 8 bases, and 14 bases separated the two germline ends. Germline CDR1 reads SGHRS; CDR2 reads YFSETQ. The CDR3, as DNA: TGCGCCAGCAGCTTCTACTATCTCTCCGATGAGCAGTTCTTC. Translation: CASSFYYLSDEQFF.

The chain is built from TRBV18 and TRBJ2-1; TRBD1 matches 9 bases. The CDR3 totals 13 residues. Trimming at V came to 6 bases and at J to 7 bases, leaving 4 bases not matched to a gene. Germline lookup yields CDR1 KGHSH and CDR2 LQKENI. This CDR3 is CASSRDRGNEQFF. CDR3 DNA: TGTGCCAGCTCTAGAGACAGGGGGAATGAGCAGTTCTTC.

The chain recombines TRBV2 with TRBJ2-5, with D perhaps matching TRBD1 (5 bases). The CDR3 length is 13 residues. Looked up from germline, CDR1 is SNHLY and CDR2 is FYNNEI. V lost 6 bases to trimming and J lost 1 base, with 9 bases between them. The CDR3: CASSDSRQETQYF. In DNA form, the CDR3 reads TGTGCCAGCAGCGACAGTCGCCAAGAGACCCAGTACTTC.

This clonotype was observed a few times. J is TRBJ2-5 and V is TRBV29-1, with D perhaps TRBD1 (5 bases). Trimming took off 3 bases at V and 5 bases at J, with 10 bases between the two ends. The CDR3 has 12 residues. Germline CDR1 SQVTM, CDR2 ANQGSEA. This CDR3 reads CSVDRVRETQYF. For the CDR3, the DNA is TGCAGCGTTGACAGGGTCAGGGAGACCCAGTACTTC.

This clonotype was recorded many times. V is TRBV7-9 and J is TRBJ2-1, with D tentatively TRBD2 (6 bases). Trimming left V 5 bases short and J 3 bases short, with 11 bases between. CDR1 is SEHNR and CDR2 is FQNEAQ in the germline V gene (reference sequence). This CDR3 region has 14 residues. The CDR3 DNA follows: TGTGCCAGCAGCCGGAGGGACTTCTACAATGAGCAGTTCTTC. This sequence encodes CASSRRDFYNEQFF.

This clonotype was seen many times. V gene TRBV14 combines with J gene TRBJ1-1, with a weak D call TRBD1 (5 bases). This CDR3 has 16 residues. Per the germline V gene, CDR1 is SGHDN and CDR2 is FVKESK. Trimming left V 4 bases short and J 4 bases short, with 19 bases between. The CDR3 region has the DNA TGTGCCAGCAGCCTAATGGGATGGGGGGGAGGCACTGAAGCTTTCTTT. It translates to CASSLMGWGGGTEAFF.

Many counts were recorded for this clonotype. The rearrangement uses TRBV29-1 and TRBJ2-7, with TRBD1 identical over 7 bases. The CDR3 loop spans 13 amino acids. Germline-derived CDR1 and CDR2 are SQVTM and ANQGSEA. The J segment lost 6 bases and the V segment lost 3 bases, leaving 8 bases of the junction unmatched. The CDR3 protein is CSVEHRGRSEQYF. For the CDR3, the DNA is TGCAGCGTTGAGCACAGGGGAAGGTCCGAGCAGTACTTC.

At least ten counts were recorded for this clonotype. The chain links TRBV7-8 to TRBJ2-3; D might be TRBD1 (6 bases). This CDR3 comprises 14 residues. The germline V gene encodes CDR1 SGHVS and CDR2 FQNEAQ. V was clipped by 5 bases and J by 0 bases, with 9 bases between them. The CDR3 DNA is TGTGCCAGCAGCCTGGACAGTAGCACAGATACGCAGTATTTT. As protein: CASSLDSSTDTQYF.

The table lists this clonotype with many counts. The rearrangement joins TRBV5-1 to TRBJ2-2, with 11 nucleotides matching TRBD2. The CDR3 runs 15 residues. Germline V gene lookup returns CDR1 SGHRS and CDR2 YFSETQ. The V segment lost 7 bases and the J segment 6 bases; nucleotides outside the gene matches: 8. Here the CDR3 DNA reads TGCGCCAGCCTAAAGCTAGCGGGAGGACCCGGGGAGCTGTTTTTT. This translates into CASLKLAGGPGELFF.

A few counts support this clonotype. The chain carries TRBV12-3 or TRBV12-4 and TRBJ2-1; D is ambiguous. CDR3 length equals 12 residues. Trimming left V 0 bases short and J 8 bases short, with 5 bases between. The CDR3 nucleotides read TGTGCCAGCAGTTTAGCGTCAGATGAGCAGTTCTTC. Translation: CASSLASDEQFF.

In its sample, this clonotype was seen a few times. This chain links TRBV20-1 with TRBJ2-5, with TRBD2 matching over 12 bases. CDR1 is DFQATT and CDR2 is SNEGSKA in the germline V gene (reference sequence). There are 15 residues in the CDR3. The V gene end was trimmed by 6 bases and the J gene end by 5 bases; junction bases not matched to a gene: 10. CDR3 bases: TGCAGTGCCACGGGACTAGCGGGCCAGGTGGAGACCCAGTACTTC. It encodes CSATGLAGQVETQYF.

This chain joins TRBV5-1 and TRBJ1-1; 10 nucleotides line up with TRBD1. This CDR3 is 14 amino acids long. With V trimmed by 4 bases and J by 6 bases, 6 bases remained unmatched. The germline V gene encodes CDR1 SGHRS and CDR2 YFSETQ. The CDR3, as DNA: TGCGCCAGCAGCGGACAGGGGGTAACCCCTGAAGCTTTCTTT. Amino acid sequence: CASSGQGVTPEAFF.

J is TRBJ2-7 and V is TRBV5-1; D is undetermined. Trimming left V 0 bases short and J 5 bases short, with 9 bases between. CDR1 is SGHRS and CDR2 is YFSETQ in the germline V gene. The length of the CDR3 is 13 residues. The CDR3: CASSLDQSDEQYF. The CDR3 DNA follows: TGCGCCAGCAGCTTGGACCAGTCCGACGAGCAGTACTTC.

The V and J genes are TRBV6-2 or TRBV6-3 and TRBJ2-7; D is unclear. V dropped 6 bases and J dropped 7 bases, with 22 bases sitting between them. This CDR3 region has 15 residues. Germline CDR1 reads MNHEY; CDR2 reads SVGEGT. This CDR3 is CASSPSPGVGQEQYF. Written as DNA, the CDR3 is TGTGCCAGCAGCCCCTCGCCGGGTGTTGGGCAAGAGCAGTACTTC.

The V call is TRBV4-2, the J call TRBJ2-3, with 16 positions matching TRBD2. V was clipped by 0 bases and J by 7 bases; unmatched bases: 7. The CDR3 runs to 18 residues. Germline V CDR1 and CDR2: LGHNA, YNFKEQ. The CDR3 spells CASSQDSPGLAGGNTQYF. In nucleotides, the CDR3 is TGTGCCAGCAGCCAAGATTCCCCGGGACTAGCGGGAGGGAATACGCAGTATTTT.

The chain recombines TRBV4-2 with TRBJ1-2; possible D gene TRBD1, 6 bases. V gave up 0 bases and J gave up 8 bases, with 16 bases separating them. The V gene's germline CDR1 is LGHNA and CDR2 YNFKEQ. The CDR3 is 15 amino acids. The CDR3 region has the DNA TGTGCCAGCAGCCAAGAGAGGCAGGGGAGTATGGGCTACACCTTC. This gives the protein CASSQERQGSMGYTF.

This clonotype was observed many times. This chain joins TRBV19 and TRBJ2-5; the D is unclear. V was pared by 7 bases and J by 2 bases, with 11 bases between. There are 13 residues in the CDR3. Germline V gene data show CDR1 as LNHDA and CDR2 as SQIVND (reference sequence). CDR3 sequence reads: CASMAVGQETQYF. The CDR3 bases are TGTGCCAGTATGGCGGTAGGGCAAGAGACCCAGTACTTC.

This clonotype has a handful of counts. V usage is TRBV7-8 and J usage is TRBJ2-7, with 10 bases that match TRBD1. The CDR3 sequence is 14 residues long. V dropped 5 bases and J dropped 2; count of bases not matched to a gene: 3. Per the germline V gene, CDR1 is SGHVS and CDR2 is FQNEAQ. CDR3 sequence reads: CASSLGTGAYEQYF. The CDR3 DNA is TGTGCCAGCAGCCTAGGGACAGGGGCCTACGAGCAGTACTTC.

CDR3 sequence reads: CASSSQWGQPQHF. Written as DNA, the CDR3 is TGTGCCAGCAGTTCTCAATGGGGGCAGCCCCAGCATTTT. The chain recombines TRBV12-3 or TRBV12-4 with TRBJ1-5; tentative D call: TRBD1 (5 bases). The CDR3 spans 13 residues. V lost 4 bases and J 7 bases, leaving 11 bases between the germline ends.

The CDR3 loop reads CASTSFAGTRGTDTQYF. In DNA form, the CDR3 reads TGTGCCAGCACCAGCTTTGCCGGGACTAGGGGGACAGATACGCAGTATTTT. V is TRBV6-2 or TRBV6-3 and J is TRBJ2-3, with 8 bases that match TRBD2. The CDR3 length is 17 residues. Germline lookup yields CDR1 MNHEY and CDR2 SVGEGT. Germline trimming cut 7 bases from V and 3 bases from J; bases unmatched to any gene: 15.

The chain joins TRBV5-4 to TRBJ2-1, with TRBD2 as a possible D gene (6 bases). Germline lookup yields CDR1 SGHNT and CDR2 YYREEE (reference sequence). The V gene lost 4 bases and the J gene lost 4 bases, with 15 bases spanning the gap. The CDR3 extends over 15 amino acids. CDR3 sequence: CASSPRDSFYNEQFF. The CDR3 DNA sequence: TGTGCCAGCAGCCCCCGGGACTCCTTTTACAATGAGCAGTTCTTC. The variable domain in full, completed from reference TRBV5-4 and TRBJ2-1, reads ETGVTQSPTHLIKTRGQQVTLRCSSQSGHNTVSWYQQALGQGPQFIFQYYREEENGRGNFPPRFSGLQFPNYSSELNVNALELDDSALYLCASSPRDSFYNEQFFGPGTRLTVL.

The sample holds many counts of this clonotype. CDR3 DNA sequence: TGCAGTGCTCCAACTAACCAAGAGACCCAGTACTTC. Its protein is CSAPTNQETQYF. This chain joins TRBV20-1 and TRBJ2-5; D unresolved. Deletions cut 5 bases from V and 0 bases from J, with 7 bases between. This CDR3 region has 12 residues. Germline V gene sequence: CDR1 DFQATT, CDR2 SNEGSKA (reference sequence).

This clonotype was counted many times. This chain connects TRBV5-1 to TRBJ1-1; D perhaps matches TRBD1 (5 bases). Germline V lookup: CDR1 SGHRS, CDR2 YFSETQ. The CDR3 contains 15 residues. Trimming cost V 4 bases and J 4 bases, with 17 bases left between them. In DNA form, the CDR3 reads TGCGCCAGCAGCCGGGACCCACGGTCGGGCACTGAAGCTTTCTTT. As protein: CASSRDPRSGTEAFF.

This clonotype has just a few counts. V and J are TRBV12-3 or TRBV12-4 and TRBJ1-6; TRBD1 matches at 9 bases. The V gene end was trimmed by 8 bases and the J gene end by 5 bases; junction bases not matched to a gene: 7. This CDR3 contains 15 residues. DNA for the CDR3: TGTGCCAGCTCGATAGGGGACAGGGATAATTCACCCCTCCACTTT. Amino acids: CASSIGDRDNSPLHF.

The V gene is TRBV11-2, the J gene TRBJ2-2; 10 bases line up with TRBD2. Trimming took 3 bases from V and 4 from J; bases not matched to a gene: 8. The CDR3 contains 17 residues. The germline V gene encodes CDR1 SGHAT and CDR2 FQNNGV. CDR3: CASSFSGTSDRTGELFF. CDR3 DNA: TGTGCCAGCAGCTTCTCCGGGACTAGCGACCGCACCGGGGAGCTGTTTTTT.

The CDR3 region has the DNA TGCAGTGCTAGAGGTTCCTCCAAAGGTTCAAACTATGGCTACACCTTC. This codes for CSARGSSKGSNYGYTF. The V gene is TRBV20-1, the J gene TRBJ1-2; D uncertain. The CDR3 runs 16 residues. Looked up from germline, CDR1 is DFQATT and CDR2 is SNEGSKA (reference sequence). Trimming pared 1 base from V and 2 bases from J, leaving 17 bases between.

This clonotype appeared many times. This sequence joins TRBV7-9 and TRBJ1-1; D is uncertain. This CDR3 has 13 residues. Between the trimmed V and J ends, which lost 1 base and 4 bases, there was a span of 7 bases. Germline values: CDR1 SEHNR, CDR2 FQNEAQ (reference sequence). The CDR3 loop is CASSLEQTTEAFF. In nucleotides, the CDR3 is TGTGCCAGCAGCTTAGAACAGACCACTGAAGCTTTCTTT.